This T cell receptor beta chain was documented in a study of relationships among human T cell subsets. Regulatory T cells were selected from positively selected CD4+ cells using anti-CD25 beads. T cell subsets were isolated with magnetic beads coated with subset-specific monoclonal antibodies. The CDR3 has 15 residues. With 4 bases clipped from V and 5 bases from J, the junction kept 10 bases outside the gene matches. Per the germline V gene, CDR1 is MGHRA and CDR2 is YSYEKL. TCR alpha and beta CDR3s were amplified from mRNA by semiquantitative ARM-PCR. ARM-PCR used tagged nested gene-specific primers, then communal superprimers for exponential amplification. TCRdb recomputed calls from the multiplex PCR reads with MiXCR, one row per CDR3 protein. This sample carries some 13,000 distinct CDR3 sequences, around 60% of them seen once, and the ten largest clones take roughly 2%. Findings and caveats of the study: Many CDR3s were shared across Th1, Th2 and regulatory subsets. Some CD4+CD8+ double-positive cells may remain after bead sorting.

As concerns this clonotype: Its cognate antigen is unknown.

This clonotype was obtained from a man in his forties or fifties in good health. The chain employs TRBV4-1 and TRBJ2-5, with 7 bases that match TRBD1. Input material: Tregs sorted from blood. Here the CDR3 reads CASSRVQTGLETQYF. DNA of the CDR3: TGCGCCAGCAGCCGCGTACAGACAGGGTTGGAGACCCAGTACTTC.